This is a list of T cell receptor beta chains from one sample in a study of shared clonotypes between healthy human individuals. TCRdb keeps only in-frame clones here, not all; method: immunoSEQ multiplex PCR. The data contain about 1 million clones, roughly 80% of them singletons. Material for sequencing was memory CD4+ T cells sorted from blood. Receptors were obtained from a man between 18 and 29 years old in good health. The CDR3 runs from the conserved cysteine through the conserved F or W. D genes are given only for firm matches. Size tells how often a clone was seen (once, few, many) or the class of an expanded clone, and some rows leave it out.

j_call d_call clone_size v_call cdr3_length cdr3_nt cdr3_aa
TRBJ2-7 - - TRBV5-1 13 TGCGCCAGCAGTATCGCAGGGAACTACGAGCAGTACTTC CASSIAGNYEQYF
TRBJ2-1 TRBD2 - TRBV7-2 13 TGTGCCAGCAGCTTCGGAGCGGGAGAGGAGCAGTTCTTC CASSFGAGEEQFF
TRBJ2-1 TRBD2 - TRBV7-9 15 TGTGCCAGCAGCTTAGGAGGGAGGGCCGGCGATGAGCAGTTCTTC CASSLGGRAGDEQFF
TRBJ2-1 - - TRBV7-2 13 TGTGCCAGCAGCTTAGGGTGGGGGAATGAGCAGTTCTTC CASSLGWGNEQFF
TRBJ1-2 TRBD1 - TRBV25-1 15 TGTGCCAGCAGTGAACAGGGGGCGCGGAGCTATGGCTACACCTTC CASSEQGARSYGYTF
TRBJ1-1 - - TRBV28 15 TGTGCCAGCAGTTACCAAACAGGTATGAACACTGAAGCTTTCTTT CASSYQTGMNTEAFF
TRBJ2-1 TRBD2 - TRBV6-5 15 TGTGCCAGCAGTTACCGAGGACTAGCTGATGGTGAGCAGTTCTTC CASSYRGLADGEQFF
TRBJ1-1 - few TRBV6-5 14 TGTGCCAGCAGTTACCGGACAGAGAACACTGAAGCTTTCTTT CASSYRTENTEAFF
TRBJ2-7 TRBD2 - TRBV6-1 19 TGTGCCAGCAGTGAAGTCTTAACTAGCGGGAGGTCGAGCTCCTACGAGCAGTACTTC CASSEVLTSGRSSSYEQYF
TRBJ1-4 TRBD1 - TRBV28 15 TGTGCCAGCACTTTATCCGGGACAGTTAATGAAAAACTGTTTTTT CASTLSGTVNEKLFF
TRBJ1-3 - - TRBV28 16 TGTGCCAGCAGTCCCCCAAGGGAGGGGGCTGGAAACACCATATATTTT CASSPPREGAGNTIYF
TRBJ2-1 - - TRBV2 13 TGTGCCAGCAGAGTGGGTAGGCTTAATGAGCAGTTCTTC CASRVGRLNEQFF
TRBJ1-3 - few TRBV10-3 14 TGTGCCATCAGTGAGATTAGCTCTGGAAACACCATATATTTT CAISEISSGNTIYF
TRBJ2-6 - - TRBV6-1 15 TGTGCCAGCAGTGAGATCGGGACTGGGGCCAACGTCCTGACTTTC CASSEIGTGANVLTF
TRBJ2-7 - - TRBV6-6 15 TGTGCCAGCAGTTACTCCCCTCAGGGTATCTACGAGCAGTACTTC CASSYSPQGIYEQYF
TRBJ2-1 TRBD2 - TRBV30 16 TGTGCCTTTACTGGGGGACTAGCTCCCTCCTACAATGAGCAGTTCTTC CAFTGGLAPSYNEQFF
TRBJ1-5 - - TRBV5-6 15 TGTGCCAGCAGCTTGGGCGGATCCTACAATCAGCCCCAGCATTTT CASSLGGSYNQPQHF
TRBJ1-2 - - TRBV6-5 13 TGTGCCAGCAAAAGACAGGAAAACTATGGCTACACCTTC CASKRQENYGYTF
TRBJ2-1 TRBD2 - TRBV5-1 16 TGCGCCAGCAGCCCTCTTGCAAGCGGGAGTGGAAATGAGCAGTTCTTC CASSPLASGSGNEQFF
TRBJ2-1 - - TRBV6-6 15 TGTGCCAGCAGCTTATTAGAAGGGCGCCAGCGTGAGCAGTTCTTC CASSLLEGRQREQFF
TRBJ2-2 - - TRBV7-6 14 TGTGCCAGCAGCTTAGCTGCTAACACCGGGGAGCTGTTTTTT CASSLAANTGELFF
TRBJ1-5 - - TRBV6-1 14 TGTGCCAGCAGTGAACGGGCACCTCGATCCGCCCAGCATTTT CASSERAPRSAQHF
TRBJ2-1 TRBD2 - TRBV10-3 15 TGTGCCATCACCTCTAGCGGGGGCTCCTACAATGAGCAGTTCTTC CAITSSGGSYNEQFF
TRBJ1-3 - few TRBV11-3 15 TGTGCCAGCAGCTTAGACGGGAATTCTGGAAACACCATATATTTT CASSLDGNSGNTIYF
TRBJ2-3 - - TRBV5-3 12 TGTGCCAGAAGAAAAATAGCCGATACGCAGTATTTT CARRKIADTQYF
TRBJ2-3 TRBD2 many TRBV5-1 15 TGCGCCAGCAGCTATGCAGCGGGAGGCGAAGATACGCAGTATTTT CASSYAAGGEDTQYF
TRBJ2-5 - - TRBV5-1 14 TGCGCCAGCAGCCGAGGGGGGGCCGGAGAGACCCAGTACTTC CASSRGGAGETQYF
TRBJ1-5 TRBD1 medium-sized TRBV7-9 14 TGTGCCAGCAGCTCGGACAGGGTGGGTCAGCCCCAGCATTTT CASSSDRVGQPQHF
TRBJ2-3 - - TRBV9 15 TGTGCCAGCAGCATAGCGGACGGGGCTGTGGATACGCAGTATTTT CASSIADGAVDTQYF
TRBJ1-2 TRBD1 - TRBV5-4 14 TGTGCCAGCAGCTTGTCAGGGGGGGATTATGGCTACACCTTC CASSLSGGDYGYTF
TRBJ2-7 TRBD1 once TRBV6-5 12 TGTGCCACCGGGACAGGGGCCTACGAGCAGTACTTC CATGTGAYEQYF
TRBJ2-5 - once TRBV6-1 15 TGTGCCAGCAGTGGGAAAGTAGGGCCCCAAGAGACCCAGTACTTC CASSGKVGPQETQYF
TRBJ2-7 TRBD2 - TRBV2 13 TGTGCCAGCAGTGCACTAGCGGTTTACGAGCAGTACTTC CASSALAVYEQYF
TRBJ1-1 TRBD1 - TRBV10-2 14 TGCGCCAGCAGATACCCAGGGGGCGTCACTGAAGCTTTCTTT CASRYPGGVTEAFF
TRBJ2-3 - - TRBV9 17 TGTGCCAGCAGCGAACGGGGCCGGGACACCCTGGCAGATACGCAGTATTTT CASSERGRDTLADTQYF
TRBJ2-3 - - TRBV5-1 16 TGCGCCAGCAGCCGTGGTAACGAGGGTTCCGCAGATACGCAGTATTTT CASSRGNEGSADTQYF